This T cell receptor (beta chain) was observed in a study of glioma-infiltrating T cells after dendritic cell vaccination. Up to about 2 ug genomic DNA was used for TCRB CDR3 amplification. TCRdb's table, derived via immunoSEQ multiplex PCR, lists solely in-frame clones and lacks some. The data show about 25,000 clones, roughly 91% seen once. The CDR3 consists of 16 residues. Germline V gives CDR1 MRHNA, CDR2 SNTAGT. Trimming removed 4 bases from V and 2 bases from J; junction bases left unmatched: 6. This clone was seen once. Its antigen is currently unknown. Study results and caveats: No direct clonality-survival link was found; a diverse polyclonal response may matter.

The time point denotes: after dendritic cell vaccination, including at tumor progression/relapse. Sequencing used blood, obtained after dendritic cell vaccination. The receptor comes from a human donor with glioblastoma. This chain connects TRBV6-4 to TRBJ2-3; 10 nucleotides match TRBD2. The CDR3 nucleotides read TGTGCCAGCAGTGGCTTAGCGGGGGGTGCCACAGATACGCAGTATTTT. Its protein product is CASSGLAGGATDTQYF.